These 5 T cell receptor beta chains share one sample of origin, sequenced in a study of blood T cells in healthy people across ages. The use of a sample-barcoded 5' primer and a J-beta primer mix characterized a second PCR of roughly 6 to 12 cycles. TCRdb processed the 5' RACE reads anew with MiXCR; each CDR3 protein has one entry. The sample shows about 1.5 million distinct CDR3 sequences, roughly 45% of them seen only once. The sample was blood. All receptors come from a woman aged 18-29 years in good health.

In this sample, this clonotype turned up many times. This chain links TRBV6-4 with TRBJ2-3; 8 nucleotides align to TRBD2. J gave up 1 base and V 0 bases, and 0 bases lay outside the gene matches. CDR3 length equals 15 residues. Germline CDR1 is MRHNA and CDR2 is SNTAGT. For the CDR3, the DNA is TGTGCCAGCAGTGACTCTAGCGGGGGCACAGATACGCAGTATTTT. Protein: CASSDSSGGTDTQYF.

This chain uses TRBV6-1 with TRBJ2-1, with a tentative D call TRBD2 (5 bases). Germline CDR1 is MNHNS and CDR2 is SASEGT. The CDR3 contains 15 residues. V dropped 1 base and J dropped 0 bases, with 7 bases sitting between them. CDR3 sequence reads: CASSEVGLSYNEQFF. DNA for the CDR3: TGTGCCAGCAGTGAAGTCGGACTCTCCTACAATGAGCAGTTCTTC.

This clonotype turned up a few times. The rearrangement links TRBV5-6 to TRBJ2-5, with a tentative D call TRBD1 (6 bases). Germline V gives CDR1 SGHDT, CDR2 YYEEEE. Trimming took off 4 bases at V and 2 bases at J, with 18 bases between the two ends. The CDR3 contains 16 residues. The CDR3 DNA reads TGTGCCAGCAGCCCATCCGGGACAAGTAAACAAGAGACCCAGTACTTC. Protein sequence: CASSPSGTSKQETQYF.

This sequence joins TRBV7-9 and TRBJ2-4; D not resolved. Trimming took off 6 bases at V and 0 bases at J, with 9 bases between the two ends. Germline CDR1 is SEHNR and CDR2 is FQNEAQ (reference sequence). The CDR3 sequence is 14 residues long. The CDR3 here is CASSDGLAKNIQYF. The CDR3 nucleotides are TGTGCCAGCAGTGATGGGCTAGCCAAAAACATTCAGTACTTC. Together with reference TRBV7-9 and TRBJ2-4, the CDR3 gives the full variable domain: DTGVSQNPRHKITKRGQNVTFRCDPISEHNRLYWYRQTLGQGPEFLTYFQNEAQLEKSRLLSDRFSAERPKGSFSTLEIQRTEQGDSAMYLCASSDGLAKNIQYFGAGTRLSVL.

A remark on this clonotype: Compared with germline, one end of the junction differs, possibly owing to a read error. The chain joins TRBV3-1 to TRBJ1-2; maybe TRBD1 (6 bases). From germline, CDR1 is LGHDT and CDR2 YNNKEL (reference sequence). This CDR3 has 15 residues. CDR3 DNA: TGTGCCAGCAGCCAAGCCGGGGGGCGCGGCTATGGCTGCACCTTC. Translation gives CASSQAGGRGYGCTF.